The source of this TCR beta chain is a study of blood T cell repertoires in COVID-19. On the study more broadly: The United States, Italy and Spain supplied acute and convalescent COVID-19 samples. Sources were T cells, B-cell-depleted T cells, or PBMCs; the material itself was cDNA or gDNA.

Followed over time, Seattle patients had been enrolled while infection was active. V was clipped by 1 base and J by 1 base; unmatched bases: 4. There are 15 residues in the CDR3. Germline loops: CDR1 LGHNA, CDR2 YNFKEQ. In the original processing: Amplification from reference gene primers served as the basis for estimated nucleated cell counts. Clones were sequenced by immunoSEQ multiplex PCR, and TCRdb holds only the in-frame ones, with some missing. V, J and clone size were drawn from that table, and D and trimming were deduced from the DNA. Of about 170,000 clones listed, approximately 86% are singletons.

Material: peripheral blood. The clonotype originates from a man aged 55 to 70 with COVID-19, enrolled during active disease. The gene calls are TRBV4-2 and TRBJ2-7, with 7 bases lining up with TRBD2. The CDR3 region is CASSQGLAISYEQYF. In DNA, the CDR3 is TGTGCCAGCAGCCAAGGACTAGCAATTTCCTACGAGCAGTACTTC.